This is a list of T cell receptor beta chains from one sample in a study of Graves' ophthalmopathy and Graves' hyperthyroidism. TCRdb reprocessed the multiplex PCR reads via MiXCR and lists one record per CDR3 protein. The sample carries approximately 50,000 distinct CDR3 sequences, around 45% recorded once. The specimen was peripheral blood. The receptor source for this set is an adult man with Graves' ophthalmopathy. CDR3s include the opening cysteine and the closing phenylalanine or tryptophan. Not every row has a clone size; where given, it reads once, few, many or a size class.

clone_size v_call cdr3_aa
- TRBV27 CASSFTGLGEKLFF
- TRBV9 CASSVSLGSPHYGYTF
- TRBV20-1 CSARGAGHTEAFF
- TRBV7-2 CASSLGPWQPQHF
- TRBV20-1 CSFPVAGGYNEQFF
- TRBV7-3 CASSPGTANTGELYF
- TRBV18 CASSPSGLAGGISTDTQYF
- TRBV7-7 CASSWGQYTGELFF
- TRBV5-5 CASSLARTGELFF
many TRBV12-3/TRBV12-4 CASSLRFGHQPQHF
many TRBV5-1 CASSLAGPGGTDTQYF
many TRBV20-1 CSASHRAASSSYNEQFF
many TRBV28 CASSPSGADTQYF
- TRBV20-1 CSAATGQGTAYEQYF
- TRBV20-1 CSARPTGGSYNEQFF
many TRBV20-1 CSARALGDRAYEQYF
many TRBV19 CASSPSARGGQPQHF
many TRBV14 CASSQRQRTQYF
many TRBV11-2 CASSLGGNTIYF
medium-sized TRBV12-3/TRBV12-4 CASRAGLAGLMATSTGELFF
- TRBV2 CASRGQVGGHF
- TRBV20-1 CSARGHTSGDEQYF
few TRBV20-1 CSARLAGGGRTDTQYF
- TRBV7-8 CASRIQQGDTQYF
- TRBV7-2 CASSLEGRITDTQYF
- TRBV29-1 CSVGGGTGELFF
- TRBV15 CATSTRKQVQDTQYF
- TRBV6-6 CASSRGTGQLMNTEAFF
many TRBV20-1 CSASSGGMETQYF
- TRBV9 CASSFRDNTDTQCF
- TRBV20-1 CSASVTGERPSYEQYF
- TRBV7-3 CASSSNSRGIEAFF
- TRBV4-2 CASSQLGLNTEAFF
- TRBV28 CASSGGKGSRGETQYF
once TRBV24-1 CATSDPGTSGYNEQFF
- TRBV6-5 CASSVDSPGELLF
- TRBV6-6 CASSPGTSGANPFF
once TRBV5-1 CASMGTSGTSTDTQYF
few TRBV20-1 CSARDYNSYNSPLHF
- TRBV9 CASSMEDRISGNTIYF
- TRBV6-6 CASSYSTALQDHLHF
- TRBV6-4 CASSEAGHTGELFF
many TRBV5-8 CASSLGTSGYPDTQYF
- TRBV9 CASSSTGAGAYNEQFF
- TRBV30 CAWRSRQPQHF
once TRBV4-1 CANSQDSQGTHPGNTIYF
- TRBV7-6 CASSFTYAGTSGRQGEQFF
once TRBV11-2 CAGSLDHGRGETQYF
medium-sized TRBV25-1 CASSAVGGARETQYF
- TRBV12-3/TRBV12-4 CASSFKQGRDNSPLHF
- TRBV5-1 CASSRTGGTDAQYF
- TRBV10-2 CASSGLTGGRADTQYF
- TRBV7-2 CASSLILVNTGELFF
many TRBV19 CASSNSASYNEQFF
- TRBV7-8 CASSLTPTRGTEILFF
- TRBV15 CAASREGVFGANVLTF